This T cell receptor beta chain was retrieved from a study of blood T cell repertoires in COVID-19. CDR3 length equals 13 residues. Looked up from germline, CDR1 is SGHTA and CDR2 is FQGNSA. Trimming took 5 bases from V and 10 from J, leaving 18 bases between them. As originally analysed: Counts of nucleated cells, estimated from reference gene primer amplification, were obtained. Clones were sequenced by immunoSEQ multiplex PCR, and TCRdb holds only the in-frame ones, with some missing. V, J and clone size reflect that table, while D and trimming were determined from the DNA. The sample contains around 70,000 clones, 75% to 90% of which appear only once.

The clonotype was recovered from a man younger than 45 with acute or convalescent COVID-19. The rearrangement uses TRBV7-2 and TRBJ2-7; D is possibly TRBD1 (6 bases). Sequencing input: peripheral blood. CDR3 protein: CASSAASGAEQYF. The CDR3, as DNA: TGTGCCAGCAGCGCTGCCTCAGGGGCGGAACAGTACTTC.